These T cell receptor beta chains were read from a single sample in a study of blood T cell repertoires in COVID-19. Method: immunoSEQ multiplex PCR; TCRdb's copy keeps in-frame clones and lacks some. The sample has over 200,000 clones; roughly nine tenths are singletons. Material for sequencing was PBMCs or T cells enriched from blood (not recorded which). The source of these receptors is a woman in her fifties or sixties in a cohort exposed to, infected with or recovered from COVID-19 (not recorded which). The CDR3 runs from the conserved cysteine through the conserved F or W. A D gene is named only where the DNA matches it firmly. Where a row states a size, it is once, few, many or the class of an expanded clone; other rows omit it.

NA	TRBD1	TRBV19	TRBJ2-1	14	CASSISGQGGEQFF	TGTGCCAGTAGTATTTCGGGACAGGGCGGTGAGCAGTTCTTC
once	TRBD1	TRBV18	TRBJ2-2	15	CASSFGTGSTGELFF	TGTGCCAGCTCATTCGGGACAGGGAGCACCGGGGAGCTGTTTTTT
NA	NA	TRBV7-2	TRBJ1-6	15	CASSSRQGWRSPLHF	TGTGCCAGCAGTTCCCGGCAGGGGTGGCGGTCACCCCTCCACTTT
NA	NA	TRBV2	TRBJ2-3	11	CASSQGGTQYF	TGTGCCAGCAGTCAGGGGGGTACGCAGTATTTT
NA	NA	TRBV30	TRBJ1-4	15	CAWNGPGQLNEKLFF	TGTGCCTGGAATGGTCCTGGACAGCTTAATGAAAAACTGTTTTTT
once	TRBD2	TRBV6-2/TRBV6-3	TRBJ2-2	17	CASSYGTSGVETGELFF	TGTGCCAGCAGTTATGGGACTAGCGGGGTTGAAACCGGGGAGCTGTTTTTT
once	NA	TRBV7-2	TRBJ2-5	13	CASSFLGGGSQYF	TGTGCCAGCAGCTTTCTCGGGGGTGGGTCCCAGTACTTC
NA	NA	TRBV18	TRBJ1-1	12	CASSRDSTEAFF	TGTGCCAGCTCACGCGACAGTACTGAAGCTTTCTTT
NA	NA	TRBV7-9	TRBJ2-1	12	CASSLQSLEQFF	TGTGCCAGCAGCCTTCAGTCCCTCGAACAGTTCTTC
once	NA	TRBV10-1	TRBJ1-1	13	CASSESRKSEAFF	TGCGCCAGCAGTGAGTCCAGGAAATCTGAAGCTTTCTTT
NA	TRBD1	TRBV6-4	TRBJ1-2	14	CASSPGGQPYGYTF	TGTGCCAGCTCCCCTGGGGGACAGCCTTATGGCTACACCTTC
NA	NA	TRBV9	TRBJ1-4	15	CASSVDVGGYEKLFF	TGTGCCAGCAGCGTAGACGTGGGGGGTTATGAAAAACTGTTTTTT
NA	NA	TRBV5-1	TRBJ2-7	12	CASSPGLDEQYF	TGCGCCAGCAGCCCCGGACTGGACGAGCAGTACTTC
NA	TRBD1	TRBV28	TRBJ1-1	14	CASSFSGGRTEAFF	TGTGCCAGCAGTTTTTCAGGGGGTCGCACTGAAGCTTTCTTT
once	TRBD1	TRBV7-9	TRBJ1-2	16	CASSSWDRETNYGYTF	TGTGCCAGCAGCTCCTGGGACAGGGAGACGAACTATGGCTACACCTTC
NA	TRBD2	TRBV19	TRBJ2-2	15	CASSIEGLAGGELFF	TGTGCCAGTAGTATAGAAGGGCTAGCGGGCGGGGAGCTGTTTTTT
NA	TRBD1	TRBV7-9	TRBJ1-4	15	CASSQDRGGNEKLFF	TGTGCCAGCAGCCAGGACAGGGGTGGTAATGAAAAACTGTTTTTT
NA	NA	TRBV11-1	TRBJ2-5	15	CASSSPNGGEETQYF	TGTGCCAGCAGCTCCCCTAATGGGGGCGAAGAGACCCAGTACTTC
NA	NA	TRBV12-3/TRBV12-4	TRBJ1-2	13	CASSLGRNYGYTF	TGTGCCAGCAGTTTAGGCAGGAACTATGGCTACACCTTC
NA	NA	TRBV28	TRBJ2-7	13	CASSLRGSYEQYF	TGTGCCAGCAGTTTACGGGGATCCTACGAGCAGTACTTC
NA	NA	TRBV19	TRBJ2-7	13	CATTGRQPYEQYF	TGTGCCACCACGGGTCGACAGCCCTACGAGCAGTACTTC
few	NA	TRBV9	TRBJ2-3	16	CASSAEGIEGSDTQYF	TGTGCCAGCAGCGCAGAAGGTATAGAGGGATCAGATACGCAGTATTTT
NA	TRBD2	TRBV29-1	TRBJ2-3	13	CSVGGGRGDTQYF	TGCAGCGTTGGCGGGGGTCGGGGAGATACGCAGTATTTT
NA	NA	TRBV6-6	TRBJ2-3	14	CASSYSRSIDTQYF	TGTGCCAGCAGTTACTCGAGGAGTATAGATACGCAGTATTTT
once	TRBD2	TRBV9	TRBJ2-1	15	CASSFGTSSYNEQFF	TGTGCCAGCAGCTTCGGGACTAGCTCCTACAATGAGCAGTTCTTC
NA	TRBD1	TRBV6-5	TRBJ2-7	15	CASNVDRASSYEQYF	TGTGCCAGCAACGTGGACAGGGCCAGCTCCTACGAGCAGTACTTC
NA	NA	TRBV5-1	TRBJ2-7	13	CASSLAEVSEQYF	TGCGCCAGCAGCTTGGCCGAGGTTTCTGAGCAGTACTTC
NA	NA	TRBV5-1	TRBJ1-2	13	CASSADSTYGYTF	TGCGCCAGCAGCGCTGACAGTACGTATGGCTACACCTTC
NA	TRBD1	TRBV28	TRBJ2-7	15	CATRTPGQWSYEQYF	TGTGCCACCAGAACCCCGGGACAGTGGTCCTACGAGCAGTACTTC
NA	NA	TRBV3-1/TRBV3-2	TRBJ2-5	14	CASSQAQGQETQYF	TGTGCCAGCAGCCAAGCCCAGGGCCAAGAGACCCAGTACTTC
NA	NA	TRBV3-1/TRBV3-2	TRBJ1-1	19	CASSQTFPGGSGLNTEAFF	TGTGCCAGCAGCCAAACATTTCCCGGGGGTTCGGGCCTGAACACTGAAGCTTTCTTT
NA	NA	TRBV2	TRBJ2-4	16	CASSEGRLLAKNIQYF	TGTGCCAGCAGTGAGGGGCGGTTACTAGCCAAAAACATTCAGTACTTC
NA	NA	TRBV7-6	TRBJ1-6	15	CASSLDRPRGPPLHF	TGTGCCAGCAGCTTAGATAGGCCGCGGGGCCCACCCCTCCACTTT
NA	NA	TRBV9	TRBJ2-1	16	CASSVVSSTKNNEQFF	TGTGCCAGCAGCGTAGTCTCCAGTACGAAAAACAATGAGCAGTTCTTC
NA	TRBD1	TRBV30	TRBJ2-2	13	CAWSKQGAGELFF	TGTGCCTGGAGCAAACAGGGGGCCGGGGAGCTGTTTTTT
NA	TRBD1	TRBV30	TRBJ1-5	13	CAWSEQGDQPQHF	TGTGCCTGGAGTGAACAGGGGGATCAGCCCCAGCATTTT
NA	NA	TRBV4-2	TRBJ1-1	15	CASSPRAGRSTEAFF	TGTGCCAGCAGCCCCCGAGCGGGTCGGAGCACTGAAGCTTTCTTT
NA	TRBD1	TRBV6-2/TRBV6-3	TRBJ2-7	15	CASSRPGTGPYEQYF	TGTGCCAGCAGTCGACCCGGGACAGGGCCCTACGAGCAGTACTTC
once	NA	TRBV5-1	TRBJ1-1	13	CASSLDRNTEAFF	TGCGCCAGCAGTTTAGACAGGAACACTGAAGCTTTCTTT
NA	NA	TRBV12-3/TRBV12-4	TRBJ1-2	12	CASSQGFYGYTF	TGTGCCAGCAGCCAGGGTTTCTATGGCTACACCTTC
NA	NA	TRBV15	TRBJ1-4	16	CATSRGDGESGEKLFF	TGTGCCACCAGCAGAGGGGATGGGGAGAGCGGGGAAAAACTGTTTTTT
NA	TRBD1	TRBV9	TRBJ2-3	15	CASSSGQGITDTQYF	TGTGCCAGCAGCTCAGGACAGGGAATCACAGATACGCAGTATTTT
NA	NA	TRBV11-2	TRBJ1-3	13	CASSQRGGNTIYF	TGTGCCAGCAGTCAGAGGGGGGGAAACACCATATATTTT
NA	NA	TRBV5-5	TRBJ1-1	13	CASSRWGDTEAFF	TGTGCCAGCAGCCGATGGGGGGACACTGAAGCTTTCTTT
NA	NA	TRBV27	TRBJ1-5	15	CASSLGGGFNQPQHF	TGTGCCAGCAGTTTAGGTGGGGGCTTCAATCAGCCCCAGCATTTT
NA	NA	TRBV21-1	TRBJ1-6	12	CASSKAISPLHF	TGTGCCAGCAGCAAAGCTATATCACCCCTCCACTTT
NA	TRBD2	TRBV27	TRBJ2-7	15	CASSPRPGLSYEQYF	TGTGCCAGCAGCCCCAGACCGGGACTAAGCTACGAGCAGTACTTC
NA	NA	TRBV7-2	TRBJ2-7	15	CASSAQGNLPYEQYF	TGTGCCAGCAGCGCCCAGGGAAATCTTCCTTACGAGCAGTACTTC
NA	NA	TRBV12-3/TRBV12-4	TRBJ1-2	12	CASSTDTYGYTF	TGTGCCAGCAGCACGGACACCTATGGCTACACCTTC
few	TRBD1	TRBV4-2	TRBJ2-5	14	CASSHSGTEETQYF	TGTGCCAGCAGCCACTCCGGGACAGAAGAGACCCAGTACTTC
NA	TRBD1	TRBV2	TRBJ2-7	15	CASSEATGDLYEQYF	TGTGCCAGCAGTGAAGCCACAGGGGACCTCTACGAGCAGTACTTC
NA	NA	TRBV9	TRBJ1-2	12	CASSPQGGGYTF	TGTGCCAGCAGCCCTCAGGGTGGCGGCTACACCTTC
NA	NA	TRBV5-1	TRBJ2-3	15	CASSFALGFTDTQYF	TGCGCCAGCAGCTTTGCATTGGGCTTCACAGATACGCAGTATTTT
NA	NA	TRBV15	TRBJ2-5	14	CATSETVNQETQYF	TGTGCCACCAGCGAGACAGTCAACCAAGAGACCCAGTACTTC